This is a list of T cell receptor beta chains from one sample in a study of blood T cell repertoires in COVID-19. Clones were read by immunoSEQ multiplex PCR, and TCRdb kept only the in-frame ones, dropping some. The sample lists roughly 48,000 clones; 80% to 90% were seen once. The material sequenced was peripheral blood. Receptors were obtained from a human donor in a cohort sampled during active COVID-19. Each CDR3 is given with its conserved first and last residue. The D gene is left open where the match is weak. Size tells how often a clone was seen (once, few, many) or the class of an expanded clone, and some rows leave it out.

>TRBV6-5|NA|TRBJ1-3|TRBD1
CASRGTAGRTIYF
TGTGCCAGCAGGGGGACAGCCGGTAGAACCATATATTTT
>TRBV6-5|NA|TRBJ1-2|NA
CASRGLQGGYTF
TGTGCCAGCAGGGGCCTCCAAGGTGGCTACACCTTC
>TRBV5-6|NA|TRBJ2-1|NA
CASSWSAAGQTSHEQFF
TGTGCCAGCAGCTGGTCGGCCGCGGGACAGACCAGCCATGAGCAGTTCTTC
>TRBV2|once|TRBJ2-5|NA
CASLRSTYQETQYF
TGTGCCAGCTTACGTTCTACTTACCAAGAGACCCAGTACTTC
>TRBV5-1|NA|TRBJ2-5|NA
CASSLAGSSETQYF
TGCGCCAGCAGCCTCGCAGGCTCGAGTGAGACCCAGTACTTC
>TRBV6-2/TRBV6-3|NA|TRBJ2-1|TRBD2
CASSSQRGGESYNEQFF
TGTGCCAGCAGTTCCCAACGGGGGGGCGAATCCTACAATGAGCAGTTCTTC
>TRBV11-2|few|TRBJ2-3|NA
CASSINPVPSTDTQYF
TGTGCCAGCAGCATCAACCCAGTACCTAGCACAGATACGCAGTATTTT
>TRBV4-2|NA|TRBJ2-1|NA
CASSRPSVEGGEQFF
TGTGCCAGCAGCCGACCTAGTGTTGAGGGCGGAGAGCAGTTCTTC
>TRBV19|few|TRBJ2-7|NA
CASSIGSGYEQYF
TGTGCCAGTAGTATTGGCTCGGGCTACGAGCAGTACTTC
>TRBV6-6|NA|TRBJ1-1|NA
CASSYSIAGVTEAFF
TGTGCCAGCAGTTACTCAATCGCAGGGGTCACTGAAGCTTTCTTT
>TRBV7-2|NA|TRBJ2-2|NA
CASSLGGSGITGELFF
TGTGCCAGCAGCTTAGGGGGTAGCGGAATCACCGGGGAGCTGTTTTTT
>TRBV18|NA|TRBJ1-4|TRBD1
CASSPGQGGEKLFF
TGTGCCAGCTCACCGGGACAGGGGGGTGAAAAACTGTTTTTT
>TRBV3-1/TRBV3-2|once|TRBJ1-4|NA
CASTPGGALPFNEKLFF
TGTGCCTCGACACCGGGAGGGGCCTTACCCTTCAATGAAAAACTGTTTTTT
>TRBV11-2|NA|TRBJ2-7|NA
CASSSKGPIMYEQYF
TGTGCCAGCAGCTCCAAGGGGCCAATCATGTACGAGCAGTACTTC
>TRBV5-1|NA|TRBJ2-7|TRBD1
CPPPSDRYEQYF
TGCCCACCCCCGTCGGACAGGTACGAGCAGTACTTC
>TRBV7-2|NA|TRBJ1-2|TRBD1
CASSLPFDRVQEGYTF
TGTGCCAGCAGCTTACCCTTTGACAGGGTACAGGAAGGCTACACCTTC
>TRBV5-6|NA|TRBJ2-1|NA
CASSLPQGNEQFF
TGTGCCAGCAGCTTACCCCAGGGAAATGAGCAGTTCTTC
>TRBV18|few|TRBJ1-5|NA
CASSGGDRQPQHF
TGTGCCAGCTCAGGGGGGGATCGACAGCCCCAGCATTTT
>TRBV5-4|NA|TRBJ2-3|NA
CASSLSLLEDTQYF
TGTGCCAGCAGCCTGAGCCTACTAGAGGATACGCAGTATTTT
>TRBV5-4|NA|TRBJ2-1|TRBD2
CASSPTTSGGYYNEQFF
TGTGCCAGCAGCCCAACAACTAGCGGGGGATATTACAATGAGCAGTTCTTC
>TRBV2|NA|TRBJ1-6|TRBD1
CASSFSRTGLSSPLHF
TGTGCCAGCAGTTTCTCCCGGACAGGGCTAAGTTCACCCCTCCACTTT
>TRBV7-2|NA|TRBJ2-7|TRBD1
CASSLREGQGYEQYF
TGTGCCAGCAGCTTAAGAGAGGGACAGGGCTACGAGCAGTACTTC
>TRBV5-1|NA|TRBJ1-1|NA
CASKSGAEGTREAFF
TGCGCCAGCAAAAGCGGGGCGGAGGGGACACGGGAAGCTTTCTTT
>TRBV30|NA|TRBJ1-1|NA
CAWTEWVPGMNTEAFF
TGTGCCTGGACCGAATGGGTCCCGGGGATGAACACTGAAGCTTTCTTT
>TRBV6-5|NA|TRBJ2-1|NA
CASSYESPPSGEQFF
TGTGCCAGCAGTTACGAAAGTCCCCCTTCGGGTGAGCAGTTCTTC
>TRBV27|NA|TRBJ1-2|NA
CASSFGGLSGGGYTF
TGTGCCAGCAGTTTCGGGGGTTTGAGCGGCGGCGGCTACACCTTC
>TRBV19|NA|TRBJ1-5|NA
CASSILGMTAHDQPQHF
TGTGCCAGTAGTATTCTAGGGATGACAGCCCATGATCAGCCCCAGCATTTT
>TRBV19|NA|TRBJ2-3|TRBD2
CASSIQKLLAVSTDTQYF
TGTGCCAGTAGTATCCAGAAATTACTAGCGGTTAGTACAGATACGCAGTATTTT
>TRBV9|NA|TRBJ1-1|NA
CASSSPRGMNTEAFF
TGTGCCAGCAGCTCCCCGCGGGGTATGAACACTGAAGCTTTCTTT
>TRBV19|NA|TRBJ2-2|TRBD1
CASFPRQGSTGELFF
TGTGCCAGTTTCCCTCGACAGGGCAGCACCGGGGAGCTGTTTTTT
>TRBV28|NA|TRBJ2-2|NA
CASSFFIPGELFF
TGTGCCAGCAGTTTTTTTATCCCCGGGGAGCTGTTTTTT
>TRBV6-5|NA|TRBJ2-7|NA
CASSYIWRQGGEQYF
TGTGCCAGCAGCTACATCTGGCGACAGGGAGGCGAGCAGTACTTC
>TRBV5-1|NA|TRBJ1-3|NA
CASSLSGNTIYF
TGCGCCAGCAGCTTGTCCGGGAACACCATATATTTT
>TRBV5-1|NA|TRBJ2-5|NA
CASSSMGGYQETQYF
TGCGCCAGCAGCAGTATGGGGGGATACCAAGAGACCCAGTACTTC
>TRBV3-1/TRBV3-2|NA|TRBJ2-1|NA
CASSQSGPGRQSSYNEQFF
TGTGCCAGCAGCCAATCGGGCCCCGGACGACAGAGCTCCTACAATGAGCAGTTCTTC
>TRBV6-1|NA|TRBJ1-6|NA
CASSEMMGGTRGTSPLHF
TGTGCCAGCAGTGAAATGATGGGGGGGACAAGAGGGACTTCACCCCTCCACTTT
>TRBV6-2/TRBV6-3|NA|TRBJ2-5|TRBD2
CASSPLGLAGGQETQYF
TGTGCCAGCAGTCCCTTGGGACTAGCGGGGGGGCAAGAGACCCAGTACTTC
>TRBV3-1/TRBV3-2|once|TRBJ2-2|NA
CASSHHARIGHGELFF
TGTGCCAGCAGCCACCACGCTAGGATTGGTCACGGGGAGCTGTTTTTT
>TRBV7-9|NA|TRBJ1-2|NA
CASSSRGGTYGYTF
TGTGCCAGCAGCTCGCGGGGGGGAACCTATGGCTACACCTTC
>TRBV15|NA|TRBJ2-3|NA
CATSRAAGFIGGTQYF
TGTGCCACCAGCAGAGCGGCAGGTTTTATCGGGGGTACGCAGTATTTT